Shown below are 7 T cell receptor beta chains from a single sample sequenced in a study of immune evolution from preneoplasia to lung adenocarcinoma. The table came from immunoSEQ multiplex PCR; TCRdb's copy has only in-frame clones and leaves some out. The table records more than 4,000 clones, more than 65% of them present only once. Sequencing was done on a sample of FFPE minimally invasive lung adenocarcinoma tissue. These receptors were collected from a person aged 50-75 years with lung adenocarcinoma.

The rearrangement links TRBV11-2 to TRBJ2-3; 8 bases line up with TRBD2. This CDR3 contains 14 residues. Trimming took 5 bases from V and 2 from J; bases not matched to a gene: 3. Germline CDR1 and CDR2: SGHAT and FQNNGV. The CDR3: CASSRSGDTDTQYF. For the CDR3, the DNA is TGTGCCAGCAGCCGTAGCGGGGACACAGATACGCAGTATTTT.

The CDR3 DNA reads TGTGCCAGCAGCTTTGACAGGGGGTTATATGGCTACACCTTC. This gives the protein CASSFDRGLYGYTF. The V and J genes are TRBV5-4 and TRBJ1-2; 9 bases are shared with TRBD1. Germline CDR1 and CDR2: SGHNT and YYREEE (reference sequence). The ends lost 2 bases at V and 5 bases at J; junction bases unmatched: 4. This CDR3 spans 14 amino acids.

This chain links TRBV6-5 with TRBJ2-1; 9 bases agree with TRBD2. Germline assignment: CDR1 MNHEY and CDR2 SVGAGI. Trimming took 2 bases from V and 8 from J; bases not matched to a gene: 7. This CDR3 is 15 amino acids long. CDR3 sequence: CASSYSAGGLDEQFF. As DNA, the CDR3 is TGTGCCAGCAGTTACAGCGCGGGAGGGCTGGATGAGCAGTTCTTC.

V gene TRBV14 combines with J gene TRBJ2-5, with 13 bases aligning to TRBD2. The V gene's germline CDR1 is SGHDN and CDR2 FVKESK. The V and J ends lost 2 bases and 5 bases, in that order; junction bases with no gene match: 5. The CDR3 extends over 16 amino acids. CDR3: CASSQPGLAGFETQYF. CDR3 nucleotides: TGTGCCAGCAGCCAACCGGGACTAGCGGGGTTCGAGACCCAGTACTTC.

The CDR3, as DNA: TGTGCCAGCAGCGTAGGCGCAGGGGGGGTAAATCAGCCCCAGCATTTT. Amino acids: CASSVGAGGVNQPQHF. The chain combines TRBV9 with TRBJ1-5; 7 positions agree with TRBD1. Losses at the gene ends were 0 bases for V and 4 bases for J; bases not matched to a gene: 7. The CDR3 totals 16 residues. Per the germline V gene, CDR1 is SGDLS and CDR2 is YYNGEE.

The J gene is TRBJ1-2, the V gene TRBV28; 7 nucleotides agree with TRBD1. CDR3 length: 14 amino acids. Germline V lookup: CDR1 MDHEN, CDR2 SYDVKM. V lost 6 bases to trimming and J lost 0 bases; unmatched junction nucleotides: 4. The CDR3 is CASRSGQPNYGYTF. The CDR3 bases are TGTGCCAGCAGGTCGGGACAGCCTAACTATGGCTACACCTTC.

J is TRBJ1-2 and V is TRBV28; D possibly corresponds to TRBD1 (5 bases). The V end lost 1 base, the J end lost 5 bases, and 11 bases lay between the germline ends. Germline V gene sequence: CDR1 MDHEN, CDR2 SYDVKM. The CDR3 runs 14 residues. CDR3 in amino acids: CASSLLGVDYGYTF. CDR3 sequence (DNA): TGTGCCAGCAGTTTATTGGGGGTGGATTATGGCTACACCTTC.